Following are 23 T cell receptor beta chains from one sample sequenced in a study of blood T cell repertoires in COVID-19. Profiling relied on immunoSEQ multiplex PCR, and the TCRdb table lists in-frame clones only, not all of them. The sample consists of a few hundred thousand clones, roughly 90% of them appearing once. The sequencing sample was made of peripheral blood. The receptors were sampled from a woman aged 50 to 60 who had recovered from COVID-19.

This clone was detected only a few times. J is TRBJ1-2 and V is TRBV2; 9 bases fit TRBD1. CDR1 is SNHLY, CDR2 FYNNEI, per germline. CDR3 length: 13 amino acids. The V gene end was trimmed by 6 bases and the J gene end by 2 bases; junction bases not matched to a gene: 1. In DNA form, the CDR3 reads TGTGCCAGCAGGGACAGGGGAAACTATGGCTACACCTTC. It codes for CASRDRGNYGYTF.

This clone has only one observation. The rearrangement links TRBV5-6 to TRBJ2-4; D remains unclear. This CDR3 is 14 amino acids long. From germline, CDR1 is SGHDT and CDR2 YYEEEE. Trimming pared 5 bases from V and 1 base from J, leaving 10 bases between. CDR3 nucleotide sequence: TGTGCCAGCAGTTTGACATGGGCCAAAAACATTCAGTACTTC. Translating it yields CASSLTWAKNIQYF.

The chain uses TRBV19 and TRBJ1-1, with 8 nucleotides matching TRBD1. CDR1 is LNHDA, CDR2 SQIVND, per germline (reference sequence). The CDR3 sequence is 15 residues long. After removal of 3 bases from V and 1 base from J, the junction contained 4 bases not matched to a gene. In DNA form, the CDR3 reads TGTGCCAGTAGTATTATGCAGGGGGCGAACACTGAAGCTTTCTTT. Protein product: CASSIMQGANTEAFF.

V usage is TRBV10-3 and J usage is TRBJ1-5; D is unresolved. The CDR3 is made up of 13 amino acids. Germline V gives CDR1 ENHRY, CDR2 SYGVKD. V was pared by 7 bases and J by 2 bases, with 9 bases between. The CDR3 DNA sequence: TGTGCCATCACCCCCGCGGGCAATCAGCCCCAGCATTTT. This gives the protein CAITPAGNQPQHF.

The rearrangement links TRBV4-1 to TRBJ1-4; D not resolved. V was trimmed by 2 bases and J by 10 bases, leaving 14 bases between them. This CDR3 region has 14 residues. In germline, CDR1 is MGHRA, CDR2 YSYEKL. The CDR3 nucleotides read TGCGCCAGCAGCCAATCCTCCGAGGTGGGAAAACTGTTTTTT. Its protein product is CASSQSSEVGKLFF.

Turning to this clone: This may stem from a read error, because a much larger clone lies one nucleotide away. The V gene is TRBV5-4, the J gene TRBJ2-7; 8 bases line up with TRBD1. V gave up 4 bases and J gave up 3 bases; unmatched junction bases: 3. CDR1 is SGHNT, CDR2 YYREEE, per germline (reference sequence). The CDR3 consists of 13 residues. DNA for the CDR3: TGTGCCAGCAGCCCGGACAGGGACTACGAGCAGTACTTC. Its protein product is CASSPDRDYEQYF.

This clone has only a few counts. This chain connects TRBV7-8 to TRBJ2-3, with TRBD2 matching over 7 bases. With V trimmed by 4 bases and J by 2 bases, 12 bases remained unmatched. Germline assignment: CDR1 SGHVS and CDR2 FQNEAQ. The CDR3 totals 17 residues. CDR3 in amino acids: CASSSTRTRLTTDTQYF. In nucleotides, the CDR3 is TGTGCCAGCAGCTCAACCCGGACTAGGCTTACCACAGATACGCAGTATTTT.

The gene calls are TRBV5-8 and TRBJ2-7; D gene uncertain. This CDR3 contains 14 residues. Per germline, CDR1 SGHTS and CDR2 YDEGEE. V gave up 0 bases and J gave up 4 bases, with 11 bases separating them. The CDR3 DNA is TGTGCCAGCAGCTTGGACGGTCCAGGATACGAGCAGTACTTC. It encodes CASSLDGPGYEQYF. Variable domain in full (rest from reference TRBV5-8 and TRBJ2-7): EAGVTQSPTHLIKTRGQQATLRCSPISGHTSVYWYQQALGLGLQFLLWYDEGEERNRGNFPPRFSGRQFPNYSSELNVNALELEDSALYLCASSLDGPGYEQYFGPGTRLTVT.

V is TRBV12-3 or TRBV12-4 and J is TRBJ2-1; 10 bases fit TRBD2. CDR3 size: 13 residues. V was pared by 8 bases and J by 4 bases, with 2 bases of the junction left unmatched. CDR3 region: CASGTSVYNEQFF. Here the CDR3 DNA reads TGTGCCAGCGGGACTAGCGTTTACAATGAGCAGTTCTTC.

The chain combines TRBV7-2 with TRBJ1-6; D might be TRBD1 (5 bases). Trimming left V 5 bases short and J 1 base short, with 18 bases between. The CDR3 has 18 residues. Germline CDR1 reads SGHTA; CDR2 reads FQGNSA. CDR3: CASSPREQGRSYNSPLHF. CDR3 DNA sequence: TGTGCCAGCAGCCCTCGGGAGCAGGGAAGATCCTATAATTCACCCCTCCACTTT.

The sample holds a few counts of this clone. V and J are TRBV6-5 and TRBJ2-7, with TRBD1 identical over 8 bases. Germline loops: CDR1 MNHEY, CDR2 SVGAGI. The CDR3 extends over 14 amino acids. With 7 bases clipped from V and 0 bases from J, the junction kept 5 bases outside the gene matches. The CDR3 DNA follows: TGTGCCAGCACCGACAGGGGATTCTCCTACGAGCAGTACTTC. Translated: CASTDRGFSYEQYF.

The chain joins TRBV7-9 to TRBJ1-2, with 7 bases aligning to TRBD1. The junction had 15 bases not matched to a gene; V was cut back by 4 bases and J by 4 bases. This CDR3 spans 17 amino acids. From germline, CDR1 is SEHNR and CDR2 FQNEAQ (reference sequence). The CDR3 DNA reads TGTGCCAGCAGCTCTACGAACATCCCGGACAGGTTCTATGGCTACACCTTC. This codes for CASSSTNIPDRFYGYTF.

The chain couples TRBV6-1 to TRBJ2-3, with 7 bases matching TRBD2. CDR1 and CDR2 from the germline V gene are MNHNS and SASEGT. The CDR3 loop spans 14 amino acids. Trimming at V came to 2 bases and at J to 4 bases, leaving 3 bases not matched to a gene. The CDR3 nucleotides are TGTGCCAGCAGTGAACTTCTAGCGGCAGATACGCAGTATTTT. Residues: CASSELLAADTQYF.

This rearrangement joins TRBV20-1 to TRBJ2-1; D is undetermined. The CDR3 sequence is 11 residues long. The V gene lost 3 bases and the J gene lost 15 bases, with 15 bases spanning the gap. The germline CDR1 and CDR2 sequences are DFQATT and SNEGSKA (reference sequence). CDR3 bases: TGCAGTGCTAGTAGTTTCAGGCTCCCGTTCTTC. Its translation: CSASSFRLPFF.

This chain links TRBV19 with TRBJ2-2; 9 positions match TRBD1. Germline loops: CDR1 LNHDA, CDR2 SQIVND (reference sequence). V gave up 7 bases and J gave up 6 bases; unmatched junction bases: 12. The CDR3 loop spans 16 amino acids. CDR3 protein: CASTPGGQGVPGELFF. DNA of the CDR3: TGTGCCAGTACCCCGGGGGGACAGGGTGTTCCCGGGGAGCTGTTTTTT. The full variable domain, completed using reference TRBV19 and TRBJ2-2, is DGGITQSPKYLFRKEGQNVTLSCEQNLNHDAMYWYRQDPGQGLRLIYYSQIVNDFQKGDIAEGYSVSREKKESFPLTVTSAQKNPTAFYLCASTPGGQGVPGELFFGEGSRLTVL.

This rearrangement joins TRBV7-9 to TRBJ1-1; D gene ambiguous. Germline V gene lookup returns CDR1 SEHNR and CDR2 FQNEAQ (reference sequence). This CDR3 has 15 residues. Trimming left V 5 bases short and J 3 bases short, with 16 bases between. The CDR3 DNA sequence: TGTGCCAGCAGCACCCTAGGTCGCGGGGACACTGAAGCTTTCTTT. This sequence encodes CASSTLGRGDTEAFF.

The V and J genes are TRBV27 and TRBJ1-2; possible D gene TRBD1, 6 bases. The V gene's germline CDR1 is MNHEY and CDR2 SMNVEV (reference sequence). The V and J ends lost 4 bases and 0 bases respectively, with 12 bases between them. The CDR3 runs to 15 residues. CDR3 sequence reads: CASSSQTGTNYGYTF. The CDR3 nucleotides read TGTGCCAGCAGTTCCCAGACAGGAACTAACTATGGCTACACCTTC.

The chain carries TRBV19 and TRBJ1-5; 9 positions match TRBD1. After removal of 4 bases from V and 6 bases from J, the junction contained 7 bases not matched to a gene. This CDR3 is 15 amino acids long. The germline gives CDR1 LNHDA, CDR2 SQIVND (reference sequence). This CDR3 reads CASSKGTGFPQPQHF. DNA for the CDR3: TGTGCCAGTAGTAAGGGGACAGGGTTCCCTCAGCCCCAGCATTTT.

This clone appeared a single time. This chain links TRBV5-1 with TRBJ1-1, with 7 bases aligning to TRBD1. Germline CDR1 SGHRS, CDR2 YFSETQ. V shed 2 bases, J shed 4 bases, and the junction held 5 bases outside the gene matches. The CDR3 has 14 amino acids. CDR3 amino acids: CASSFAGGSTEAFF. Written as DNA, the CDR3 is TGCGCCAGCAGCTTTGCAGGGGGGAGCACTGAAGCTTTCTTT.

The chain combines TRBV21-1 with TRBJ2-3; the D call in the table, TRBD1, was not verified against the DNA. TRBV21-1 corresponds to a pseudogene. The CDR3 is 15 amino acids. CDR3 amino acids: CASINRDRNTDTQYF. The CDR3, as DNA: TGTGCCAGCATTAACCGGGACAGAAACACAGATACGCAGTATTTT.

The genes are TRBV7-3 and TRBJ2-5; 12 bases line up with TRBD2. The ends lost 5 bases at V and 5 bases at J; junction bases unmatched: 6. The CDR3 is 15 residues long. CDR1 is SGHTA and CDR2 is FQGTGA in the germline V gene. The CDR3 DNA follows: TGTGCCAGCAGCCCTCTAGCGGGAGGGCGGGAGACCCAGTACTTC. Protein sequence: CASSPLAGGRETQYF.

This clone was found a few times. The chain employs TRBV3-1 (or the pseudogene TRBV3-2) and TRBJ2-1, with 8 bases that match TRBD1. This CDR3 region has 16 residues. Germline V gene sequence: CDR1 LGHDT, CDR2 YNNKEL (reference sequence). The trim removed 9 bases at V and 12 bases at J, leaving 22 bases unmatched. The CDR3 spells CARGYGGSDRAIVQFF. CDR3 in DNA: TGTGCCAGGGGCTATGGAGGTTCGGACAGGGCTATTGTGCAGTTCTTC.

The chain carries TRBV4-2 and TRBJ2-1, with TRBD1 as a possible D gene (6 bases). V lost 0 bases and J 4 bases, leaving 10 bases between the germline ends. Germline V gives CDR1 LGHNA, CDR2 YNFKEQ. CDR3 size: 15 residues. The CDR3 nucleotides read TGTGCCAGCAGCCAAGATGGCCAGGGGTACAATGAGCAGTTCTTC. Residues: CASSQDGQGYNEQFF.